The 22 T cell receptor beta chains below come from one sample, sequenced in a study of T cell responses to AZD1222 COVID-19 vaccine. Sequencing used immunoSEQ multiplex PCR; TCRdb keeps in-frame clones, though not all of them. The table has 160,000 or so clones, 94% seen once. Sequenced material: peripheral blood, taken 28 days after the second AZD1222 dose. These receptors were taken from an adult who received the AZD1222 COVID-19 vaccine.

The gene calls are TRBV5-4 and TRBJ2-7; 7 nucleotides line up with TRBD2. CDR1 is SGHNT and CDR2 is YYREEE in the germline V gene (reference sequence). There are 16 residues in the CDR3. V lost 4 bases to trimming and J lost 7 bases; unmatched junction nucleotides: 17. This CDR3 is CASSPQGTSGRSEQYF. The CDR3 DNA is TGTGCCAGCAGCCCCCAAGGGACTTCCGGGAGGAGTGAGCAGTACTTC.

The CDR3 region is CASVAGGGEGNQPQHF. For the CDR3, the DNA is TGTGCCAGCGTAGCTGGAGGGGGCGAAGGCAATCAGCCCCAGCATTTT. The chain recombines TRBV28 with TRBJ1-5; 7 positions agree with TRBD1. J lost 2 bases, V lost 8 bases, and 12 bases had no gene match. The germline V gene has CDR1 MDHEN and CDR2 SYDVKM. The CDR3 has 16 residues.

J is TRBJ2-1 and V is TRBV6-4; 8 bases map to TRBD2. The CDR3 length is 16 residues. CDR1 is MRHNA, CDR2 SNTAGT, per germline. V gave up 4 bases and J gave up 3 bases; unmatched junction bases: 8. This CDR3 reads CASSARAGVGYNEQFF. The CDR3 coding sequence is TGTGCCAGCAGTGCCCGAGCGGGAGTAGGCTACAATGAGCAGTTCTTC.

The chain recombines TRBV4-1 with TRBJ2-1; possibly TRBD1 or TRBD2 for D (6 bases each). Germline V gene lookup returns CDR1 MGHRA and CDR2 YSYEKL. The CDR3 length is 13 residues. The V and J ends lost 8 bases and 7 bases respectively, with 15 bases between them. The CDR3 is CASAWGAQNEQFF. CDR3 coding DNA: TGCGCCAGCGCTTGGGGGGCGCAAAATGAGCAGTTCTTC.

About this clone: The same CDR3 is also encoded by other DNA sequences in this sample. The CDR3 bases are TGTGCCAGCAGCCGGGACAGGGGATTTGGTGGCTACACCTTC. Its translation is CASSRDRGFGGYTF. The rearrangement links TRBV6-5 to TRBJ1-2; 10 bases match TRBD1. Trimming at V came to 6 bases and at J to 7 bases, leaving 8 bases not matched to a gene. The CDR3 runs to 14 residues. Germline-derived CDR1 and CDR2 are MNHEY and SVGAGI.

The rearrangement links TRBV19 to TRBJ2-7, with 9 positions matching TRBD1. With 1 base clipped from V and 3 bases from J, the junction kept 1 base outside the gene matches. Germline V lookup: CDR1 LNHDA, CDR2 SQIVND (reference sequence). The CDR3 covers 14 residues. As DNA, the CDR3 is TGTGCCAGTAGTATAGGGGGACAGGGCTACGAGCAGTACTTC. Its protein is CASSIGGQGYEQYF.

V is TRBV19 and J is TRBJ2-5; tentative D call: TRBD2 (6 bases). Between the trimmed V and J ends, which lost 5 bases and 10 bases, there was a span of 26 bases. The germline gives CDR1 LNHDA, CDR2 SQIVND (reference sequence). CDR3 length equals 16 residues. CDR3 DNA sequence: TGTGCCAGTAGTCTGCGCGAGGGACGCTTCTCGGGAGACCAGTACTTC. Translating it yields CASSLREGRFSGDQYF. The full variable domain, in which reference TRBV19 and TRBJ2-5 provide the parts outside the CDR3, is DGGITQSPKYLFRKEGQNVTLSCEQNLNHDAMYWYRQDPGQGLRLIYYSQIVNDFQKGDIAEGYSVSREKKESFPLTVTSAQKNPTAFYLCASSLREGRFSGDQYFGPGTRLLVL.

Comment on this clone: One end of the junction is discordant with germline, which a read error may explain. J is TRBJ2-1 and V is TRBV28, with no clear D. CDR1 MDHEN and CDR2 SYDVKM come from the germline V gene. The CDR3 spans 13 residues. The CDR3 region has the DNA TGTGCCAGCAGTTCTATATCTCCCTCTGAGCGGTTCTTC. Residues: CASSSISPSERFF.

The chain combines TRBV7-9 with TRBJ2-1; possibly TRBD1 or TRBD2 for D (5 bases each). This CDR3 spans 15 amino acids. Germline assignment: CDR1 SEHNR and CDR2 FQNEAQ (reference sequence). V was pared by 4 bases and J by 10 bases, with 20 bases between. The CDR3 sequence: CASSSWDLGGMEQFF. DNA of the CDR3: TGTGCCAGCAGCTCCTGGGACCTCGGCGGCATGGAGCAGTTCTTC.

The chain carries TRBV6-5 and TRBJ1-5, with 7 nucleotides matching TRBD1. This CDR3 spans 14 amino acids. V shed 6 bases, J shed 2 bases, and the junction held 4 bases outside the gene matches. Germline-derived CDR1 and CDR2 are MNHEY and SVGAGI. The CDR3 protein is CASSPGTGNQPQHF. CDR3 nucleotide sequence: TGTGCCAGCAGCCCCGGGACAGGCAATCAGCCCCAGCATTTT.

The chain combines TRBV30 with TRBJ1-5; D perhaps matches TRBD1 (5 bases). The CDR3 is 14 residues long. Per the germline V gene, CDR1 is GTSNPN and CDR2 is SVGIG (reference sequence). V was pared by 5 bases and J by 10 bases, with 21 bases between. CDR3 DNA: TGTGCCTGGGCTCCGGGGCACGCCGCAGGACCCCAGCATTTT. Its translation is CAWAPGHAAGPQHF.

V gene TRBV11-2 combines with J gene TRBJ2-1, with D perhaps TRBD2 (5 bases). The germline CDR1 and CDR2 sequences are SGHAT and FQNNGV. The ends were cut back, 3 bases at V and 0 bases at J, with 12 bases in the middle. The CDR3 is 16 residues long. For the CDR3, the DNA is TGTGCCAGCAGCTTTGGGAGCGGTGGCTCCTACAATGAGCAGTTCTTC. It yields the protein CASSFGSGGSYNEQFF.

A word on this clone: The sample has other DNA sequences that encode this CDR3 too. The V gene is TRBV28, the J gene TRBJ2-7, with D uncertain. This CDR3 region has 11 residues. Per the germline V gene, CDR1 is MDHEN and CDR2 is SYDVKM. V was trimmed by 3 bases and J by 3 bases, leaving 3 bases between them. CDR3 protein: CASSLGYEQYF. The CDR3 DNA reads as TGTGCCAGCAGTTTGGGCTACGAGCAGTACTTC.

This clone occurred once. The chain recombines TRBV4-2 with TRBJ2-2; TRBD2 might be the D (6 bases). In germline, CDR1 is LGHNA, CDR2 YNFKEQ. CDR3 length: 16 residues. Trimming stripped 3 bases from V and 1 base from J, with 12 bases between. In DNA, the CDR3 is TGTGCCAGCAGCCACCGCGGGACTGAGAACACCGGGGAGCTGTTTTTT. As protein: CASSHRGTENTGELFF.

This sequence joins TRBV28 and TRBJ1-5, with no clear D. This CDR3 is 13 amino acids long. Germline CDR1 MDHEN, CDR2 SYDVKM. Deletions cut 6 bases from V and 0 bases from J, with 6 bases between. The CDR3 sequence is CASRIDSNQPQHF. CDR3 in DNA: TGTGCCAGCAGAATTGATAGCAATCAGCCCCAGCATTTT.

The chain couples TRBV10-2 to TRBJ2-1, with 12 bases matching TRBD2. This CDR3 has 13 amino acids. V lost 7 bases to trimming and J lost 7 bases; unmatched junction nucleotides: 2. The germline gives CDR1 WSHSY, CDR2 SAAADI. The CDR3 DNA is TGCGCCAGCATGGGACTAGCGGGTAATGAGCAGTTCTTC. As protein: CASMGLAGNEQFF.

This rearrangement joins TRBV18 to TRBJ2-7; 9 nucleotides agree with TRBD1. CDR1 is KGHSH and CDR2 is LQKENI in the germline V gene. The CDR3 contains 12 residues. Trimming cost V 4 bases and J 9 bases; bases outside gene matches: 4. CDR3 nucleotides: TGTGCCAGCTCACTACCGGGACAGGGGCAGTACTTC. Translated: CASSLPGQGQYF.

The chain combines TRBV7-2 with TRBJ1-2; 12 bases are shared with TRBD1. The CDR3 runs to 15 residues. Germline-derived CDR1 and CDR2 are SGHTA and FQGNSA. Trimming took 5 bases from V and 5 from J; bases not matched to a gene: 6. CDR3 loop: CASSLGTGGAYGYTF. The CDR3 DNA reads TGTGCCAGCAGCCTTGGGACAGGGGGCGCGTATGGCTACACCTTC.

The V gene is TRBV16, the J gene TRBJ1-3; possible D gene TRBD1, 6 bases. CDR1 KGHSY and CDR2 FQNENV come from the germline V gene. V lost 2 bases and J lost 0, with 17 bases in between. The CDR3 totals 18 residues. CDR3 loop: CASSQGGAGSYSGNTIYF. Written as DNA, the CDR3 is TGTGCCAGCAGCCAAGGGGGGGCCGGCAGTTACTCTGGAAACACCATATATTTT.

This clone has ten or more counts. The chain carries TRBV5-4 and TRBJ2-7; D remains unclear. Germline V gene data show CDR1 as SGHNT and CDR2 as YYREEE (reference sequence). The CDR3 length is 14 residues. V lost 5 bases to trimming and J lost 0 bases, with 12 bases between them. CDR3 bases: TGTGCCAGCAGTACTGGCCCGGGCTCCTACGAGCAGTACTTC. It translates to CASSTGPGSYEQYF.

The CDR3 sequence is CASSKGQRTGELFF. CDR3 in DNA: TGTGCCAGCAGTAAAGGACAGAGGACCGGGGAGCTGTTTTTT. J is TRBJ2-2 and V is TRBV27, with a weak D call TRBD1 (6 bases). Germline V gene lookup returns CDR1 MNHEY and CDR2 SMNVEV (reference sequence). Deletions cut 5 bases from V and 5 bases from J, with 12 bases between. The CDR3 sequence is 14 residues long.

The CDR3 DNA reads as TGTGCCAGTAGCCCCGGGATCTCAGGGGCCCATCAGCCCCAGCATTTT. Translating it yields CASSPGISGAHQPQHF. The V gene is TRBV19, the J gene TRBJ1-5; tentatively, D is TRBD1 (6 bases). Deletions cut 6 bases from V and 5 bases from J, with 20 bases between. This CDR3 comprises 16 residues. The germline V gene has CDR1 LNHDA and CDR2 SQIVND (reference sequence).